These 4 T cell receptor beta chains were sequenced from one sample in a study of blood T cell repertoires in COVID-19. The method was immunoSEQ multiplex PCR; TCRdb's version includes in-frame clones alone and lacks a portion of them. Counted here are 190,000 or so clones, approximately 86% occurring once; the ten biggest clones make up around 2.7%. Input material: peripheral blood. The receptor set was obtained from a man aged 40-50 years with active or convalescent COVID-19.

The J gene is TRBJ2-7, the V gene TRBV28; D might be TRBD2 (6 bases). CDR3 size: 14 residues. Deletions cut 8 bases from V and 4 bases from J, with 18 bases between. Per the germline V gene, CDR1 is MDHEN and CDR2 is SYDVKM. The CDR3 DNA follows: TGTGCCAGCGCTCCGGGCGGGGCCGGATACGAGCAGTACTTC. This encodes CASAPGGAGYEQYF.

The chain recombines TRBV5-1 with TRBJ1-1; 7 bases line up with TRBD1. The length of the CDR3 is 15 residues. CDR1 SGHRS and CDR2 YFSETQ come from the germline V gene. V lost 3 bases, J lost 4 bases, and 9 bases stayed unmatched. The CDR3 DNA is TGCGCCAGCAGCTATGAAACAGGGGTAATCACTGAAGCTTTCTTT. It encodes CASSYETGVITEAFF.

Written as DNA, the CDR3 is TGTGCCATCTCTCAGGGTCGGTGGGAGACCCAGTACTTC. Residues: CAISQGRWETQYF. The V and J genes are TRBV6-5 and TRBJ2-5, with D perhaps matching TRBD1 (5 bases). Germline CDR1 MNHEY, CDR2 SVGAGI. The CDR3 has 13 amino acids. The germline V and J ends were trimmed by 10 bases and 5 bases, with 17 bases remaining between them.

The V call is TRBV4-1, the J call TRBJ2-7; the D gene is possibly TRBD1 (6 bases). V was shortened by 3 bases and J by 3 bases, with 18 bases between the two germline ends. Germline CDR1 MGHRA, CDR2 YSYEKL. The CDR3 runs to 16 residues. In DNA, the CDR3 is TGCGCCAGCAGCCAGGAACCCACAGGGACCGGCTACGAGCAGTACTTC. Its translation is CASSQEPTGTGYEQYF.